This is a list of T cell receptor beta chains from one sample in a study of T cells in localized non-small cell lung cancer. TCRdb keeps only in-frame clones here, not all; method: immunoSEQ multiplex PCR. The sample lists 1,000 to 1,200 clones, roughly 30% seen once, with 28% in the top ten. The sample here was normal lung tissue next to the tumor, taken before any cancer treatment. These TCRs come from a man aged 40 to 75 with stage I squamous cell lung carcinoma. Each CDR3 is given without its conserved first and last residue.

>TRBJ2-2|TRBV28
ASLLAGGTGELF
>TRBJ2-3|TRBV6-8
ASRPWGPSTDTQY
>TRBJ1-1|TRBV7-2
ASSRGRSTEAF
>TRBJ2-7|TRBV11-3
ASSFPGQTSYEQY
>TRBJ2-3|TRBV28
ASSQGTDTQY
>TRBJ2-7|TRBV29-1
SVEVDGYEQY
>TRBJ1-2|TRBV23-1
ASSQEGGYTNYGYT
>TRBJ2-7|TRBV28
ASSLERGGYEQY
>TRBJ1-6|TRBV11-3
ASSQGDGYNSPLH
>TRBJ1-1|TRBV19
ASSIGTRDPEAF
>TRBJ2-7|TRBV19
ASSIGAYEQY
>TRBJ1-6|TRBV19
ASRRDAAGNSPLH
>TRBJ1-2|TRBV19
ASSPDRNYGYT
>TRBJ2-2|TRBV9
ASSVGGQSPPTGELF
>TRBJ1-4|TRBV6-8
ASTIQGATNEKLF
>TRBJ2-7|TRBV7-4
ASKGSTPEEQY
>TRBJ1-1|TRBV6-8
ASSPGQGPPAEAF
>TRBJ2-2|TRBV4-2
ASSPGTTIPTGELF
>TRBJ2-2|TRBV6-8
ASSSSSLAGGRIVGELF
>TRBJ2-2|TRBV10-3
ATPTSGGGENTGELF
>TRBJ2-2|TRBV11-3
ASSPTGNTGELF
>TRBJ2-1|TRBV13
ASSLGLTAMNEQF
>TRBJ1-1|TRBV6-8
ASSPGPRRGTEAF
>TRBJ2-3|TRBV11-3
ASSLRTTSSTDTQY
>TRBJ1-1|TRBV19
ASSRTGIALVEAF
>TRBJ1-6|TRBV10-3
ASEIQPTVYSPLH
>TRBJ2-7|TRBV19
ASSIVGRPSYEQY
>TRBJ2-7|TRBV30
AWSVGGGLWYEQY
>TRBJ1-3|TRBV28
ASTSPGQGSGNTIY